The 5 T cell receptor beta chains below come from one sample, sequenced in a study of shared clonotypes between healthy human individuals. Method: immunoSEQ multiplex PCR; TCRdb's copy keeps in-frame clones and lacks some. The repertoire includes about 2.1 million clones, 85% to 95% of them detected once, and more than 1.5% sits in the top ten. Naive CD8 populations comprised CD45RO-negative cells positively selected for CCR7, excluding terminally differentiated effector memory CD45RA+ cells. Sequenced input: naive CD8+ T cells from PBMCs. All receptors derive from a man in his late teens or twenties in good health. Some clones in this sample may be carry-over from other donors' samples.

The chain recombines TRBV27 with TRBJ2-1; TRBD2 matches at 9 bases. CDR3 length: 15 residues. V shed 5 bases, J shed 13 bases, and the junction held 15 bases outside the gene matches. CDR1 is MNHEY and CDR2 is SMNVEV in the germline V gene (reference sequence). DNA for the CDR3: TGTGCCAGCAGTCTCCTAGGGGGTAGCGGGAGACTTCAGTTCTTC. Its protein is CASSLLGGSGRLQFF.

The CDR3 spells CSVILAGVVAYEQYF. The CDR3 nucleotides are TGCAGCGTCATACTAGCGGGAGTGGTCGCCTACGAGCAGTACTTC. J is TRBJ2-5 and V is TRBV29-1; 11 bases agree with TRBD2. The DNA end lines up better with TRBJ2-7; the J call may be wrong. The V gene's germline CDR1 is SQVTM and CDR2 ANQGSEA. The CDR3 sequence is 15 residues long.

As regards this clone: Other DNA sequences in the sample encode the same CDR3. J is TRBJ2-2 and V is TRBV9; D is ambiguous. The germline V gene encodes CDR1 SGDLS and CDR2 YYNGEE. V gave up 0 bases and J gave up 2 bases, with 8 bases separating them. The CDR3 consists of 15 residues. The CDR3 is CASSVGRINTGELFF. Written as DNA, the CDR3 is TGTGCCAGCAGCGTAGGACGGATAAACACCGGGGAGCTGTTTTTT. The full variable domain, in which reference TRBV9 and TRBJ2-2 provide the parts outside the CDR3, is DSGVTQTPKHLITATGQRVTLRCSPRSGDLSVYWYQQSLDQGLQFLIQYYNGEERAKGNILERFSAQQFPDLHSELNLSSLELGDSALYFCASSVGRINTGELFFGEGSRLTVL.

This chain links TRBV27 with TRBJ2-1, with TRBD2 matching 9 bases. Trimming at V came to 5 bases and at J to 4 bases, leaving 12 bases not matched to a gene. The CDR3 runs to 17 residues. CDR1 is MNHEY, CDR2 SMNVEV, per germline (reference sequence). The CDR3, as DNA: TGTGCCAGCAGTCCGATAAAGCGGGAGGATCTTTACAATGAGCAGTTCTTC. Protein sequence: CASSPIKREDLYNEQFF.

The chain employs TRBV11-1 and TRBJ1-1; no reliable D call. This CDR3 is built from 14 residues. Trimming left V 7 bases short and J 1 base short, with 13 bases between. Germline values: CDR1 SGHAT, CDR2 FQDESV (reference sequence). DNA for the CDR3: TGTGCCAGCACGCCACAGCGCAGGAACACTGAAGCTTTCTTT. Its translation is CASTPQRRNTEAFF. Based on the CDR3 plus reference TRBV11-1 and TRBJ1-1, the full variable domain is EAEVAQSPRYKITEKSQAVAFWCDPISGHATLYWYRQILGQGPELLVQFQDESVVDDSQLPKDRFSAERLKGVDSTLKIQPAELGDSAMYLCASTPQRRNTEAFFGQGTRLTVV.